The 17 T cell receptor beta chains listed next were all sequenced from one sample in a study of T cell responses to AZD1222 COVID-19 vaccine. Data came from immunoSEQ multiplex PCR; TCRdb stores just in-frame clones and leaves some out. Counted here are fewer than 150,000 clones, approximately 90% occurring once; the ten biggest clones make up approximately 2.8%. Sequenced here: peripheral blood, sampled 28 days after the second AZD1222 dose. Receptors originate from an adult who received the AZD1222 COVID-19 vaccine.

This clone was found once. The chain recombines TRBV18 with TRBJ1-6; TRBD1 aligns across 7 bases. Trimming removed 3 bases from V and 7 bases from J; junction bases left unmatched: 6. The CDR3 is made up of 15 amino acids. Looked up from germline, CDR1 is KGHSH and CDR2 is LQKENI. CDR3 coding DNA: TGTGCCAGCTCACCGCCAACAGGGGAAAATTCACCCCTCCACTTT. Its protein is CASSPPTGENSPLHF. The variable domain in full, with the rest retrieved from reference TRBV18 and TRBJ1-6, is NAGVMQNPRHLVRRRGQEARLRCSPMKGHSHVYWYRQLPEEGLKFMVYLQKENIIDESGMPKERFSAEFPKEGPSILRIQQVVRGDSAAYFCASSPPTGENSPLHFGNGTRLTVT.

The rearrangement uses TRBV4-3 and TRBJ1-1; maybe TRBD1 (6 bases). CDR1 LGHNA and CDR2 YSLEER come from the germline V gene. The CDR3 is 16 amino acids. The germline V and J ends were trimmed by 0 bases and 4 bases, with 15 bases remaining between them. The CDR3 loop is CASSQEIDRFGTEAFF. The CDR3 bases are TGCGCCAGCAGCCAAGAGATAGACAGGTTCGGCACTGAAGCTTTCTTT.

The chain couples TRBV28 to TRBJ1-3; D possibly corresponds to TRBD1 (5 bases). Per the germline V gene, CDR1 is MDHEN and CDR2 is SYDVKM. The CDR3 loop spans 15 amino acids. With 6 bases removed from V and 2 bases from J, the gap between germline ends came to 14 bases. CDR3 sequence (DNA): TGTGCCAGCAGCCTACGGCCGGGGCCTGGAAACACCATATATTTT. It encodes CASSLRPGPGNTIYF.

CDR3 DNA: TGTGCCAGCAGTTTTGGGGGGCGTAATTCACCCCTCCACTTT. It codes for CASSFGGRNSPLHF. The chain has TRBV27 and TRBJ1-6; perhaps TRBD1 as D (6 bases). The CDR3 length is 14 residues. Trimming took off 3 bases at V and 6 bases at J, with 9 bases between the two ends. Germline values: CDR1 MNHEY, CDR2 SMNVEV (reference sequence).

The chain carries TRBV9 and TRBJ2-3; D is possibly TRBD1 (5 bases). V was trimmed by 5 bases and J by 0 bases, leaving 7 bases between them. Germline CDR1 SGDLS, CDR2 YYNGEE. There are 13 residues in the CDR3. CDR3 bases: TGTGCCAGCAGGGGGCTAAGCACAGATACGCAGTATTTT. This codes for CASRGLSTDTQYF.

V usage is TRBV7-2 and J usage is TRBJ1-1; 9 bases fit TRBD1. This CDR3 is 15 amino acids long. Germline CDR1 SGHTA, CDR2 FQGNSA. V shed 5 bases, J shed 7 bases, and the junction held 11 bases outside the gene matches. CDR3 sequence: CASSPGGTGRFEAFF. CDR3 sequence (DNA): TGTGCCAGCAGCCCCGGAGGGACAGGGAGGTTTGAAGCTTTCTTT.

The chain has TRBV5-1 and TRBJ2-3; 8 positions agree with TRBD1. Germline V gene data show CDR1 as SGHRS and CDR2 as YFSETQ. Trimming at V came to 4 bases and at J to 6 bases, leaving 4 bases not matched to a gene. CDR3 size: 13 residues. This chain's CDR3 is CASSPGQGDTQYF. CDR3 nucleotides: TGCGCCAGCAGCCCCGGACAGGGCGATACGCAGTATTTT.

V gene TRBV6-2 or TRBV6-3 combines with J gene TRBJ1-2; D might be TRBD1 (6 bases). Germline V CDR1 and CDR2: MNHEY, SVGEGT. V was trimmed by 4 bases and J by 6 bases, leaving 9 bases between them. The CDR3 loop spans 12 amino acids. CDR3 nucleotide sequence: TGTGCCAGCAGTTTTGGACAGAATGGCTACACCTTC. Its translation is CASSFGQNGYTF.

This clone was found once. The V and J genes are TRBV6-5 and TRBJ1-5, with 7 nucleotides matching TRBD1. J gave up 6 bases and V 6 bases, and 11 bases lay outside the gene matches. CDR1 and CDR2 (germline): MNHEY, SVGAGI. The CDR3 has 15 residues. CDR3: CASRPDREVSQPQHF. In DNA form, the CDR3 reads TGTGCCAGCAGACCTGACAGGGAAGTGAGTCAGCCCCAGCATTTT.

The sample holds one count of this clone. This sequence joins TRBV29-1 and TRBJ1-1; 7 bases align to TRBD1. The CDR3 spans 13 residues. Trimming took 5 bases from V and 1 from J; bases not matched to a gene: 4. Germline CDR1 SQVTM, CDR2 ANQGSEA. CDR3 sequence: CSVRAGGNTEAFF. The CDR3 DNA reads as TGCAGCGTTAGGGCAGGGGGGAACACTGAAGCTTTCTTT.

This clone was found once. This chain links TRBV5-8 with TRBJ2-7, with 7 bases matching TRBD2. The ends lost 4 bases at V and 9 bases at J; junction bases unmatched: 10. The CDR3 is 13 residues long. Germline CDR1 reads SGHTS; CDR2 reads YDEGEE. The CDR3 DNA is TGTGCCAGCAGCGGAAATCGGGGCGGGGGGCAGTACTTC. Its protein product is CASSGNRGGGQYF.

The CDR3 DNA sequence: TGTGCCTGGAGTAGAGGGAGCTCCTATAATTCACCCCTCCACTTT. Protein sequence: CAWSRGSSYNSPLHF. The chain recombines TRBV30 with TRBJ1-6; D not resolved. Trimming pared 2 bases from V and 0 bases from J, leaving 8 bases between. Germline V CDR1 and CDR2: GTSNPN, SVGIG (reference sequence). The CDR3 totals 15 residues. The full variable domain, in which reference TRBV30 and TRBJ1-6 provide the parts outside the CDR3, is SQTIHQWPATLVQPVGSPLSLECTVEGTSNPNLYWYRQAAGRGLQLLFYSVGIGQISSEVPQNLSASRPQDRQFILSSKKLLLSDSGFYLCAWSRGSSYNSPLHFGNGTRLTVT.

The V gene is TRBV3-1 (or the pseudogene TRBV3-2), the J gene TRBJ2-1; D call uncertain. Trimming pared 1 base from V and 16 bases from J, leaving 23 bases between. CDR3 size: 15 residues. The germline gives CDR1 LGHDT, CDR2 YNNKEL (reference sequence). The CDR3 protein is CASSQGWLAPSGGFF. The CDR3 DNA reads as TGTGCCAGCAGCCAAGGGTGGCTCGCGCCCTCGGGCGGATTCTTC.

CDR3 residues: CASSQGTGGTYGYTF. Written as DNA, the CDR3 is TGTGCCAGCAGCCAAGGGACAGGGGGAACATACGGCTACACCTTC. This chain joins TRBV4-2 and TRBJ1-2, with 10 positions matching TRBD1. Germline CDR1 and CDR2: LGHNA and YNFKEQ. The J segment lost 8 bases and the V segment lost 1 base, leaving 7 bases of the junction unmatched. The CDR3 is made up of 15 amino acids.

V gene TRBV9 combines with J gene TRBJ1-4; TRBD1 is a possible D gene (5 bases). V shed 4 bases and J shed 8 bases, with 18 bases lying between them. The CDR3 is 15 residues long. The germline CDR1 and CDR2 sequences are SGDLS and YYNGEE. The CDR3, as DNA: TGTGCCAGCAGCAAAAAAGGAGACAGTAGGGAAAAACTGTTTTTT. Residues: CASSKKGDSREKLFF. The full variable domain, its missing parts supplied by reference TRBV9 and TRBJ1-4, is DSGVTQTPKHLITATGQRVTLRCSPRSGDLSVYWYQQSLDQGLQFLIQYYNGEERAKGNILERFSAQQFPDLHSELNLSSLELGDSALYFCASSKKGDSREKLFFGSGTQLSVL.

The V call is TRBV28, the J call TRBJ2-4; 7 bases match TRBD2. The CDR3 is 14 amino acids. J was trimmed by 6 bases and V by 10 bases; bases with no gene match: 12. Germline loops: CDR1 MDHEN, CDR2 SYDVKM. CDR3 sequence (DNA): TGTGCCATTGGAGGGCGCGGGGGAATAAACATTCAGTACTTC. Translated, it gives CAIGGRGGINIQYF. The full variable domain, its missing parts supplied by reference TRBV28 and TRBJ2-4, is DVKVTQSSRYLVKRTGEKVFLECVQDMDHENMFWYRQDPGLGLRLIYFSYDVKMKEKGDIPEGYSVSREKKERFSLILESASTNQTSMYLCAIGGRGGINIQYFGAGTRLSVL.

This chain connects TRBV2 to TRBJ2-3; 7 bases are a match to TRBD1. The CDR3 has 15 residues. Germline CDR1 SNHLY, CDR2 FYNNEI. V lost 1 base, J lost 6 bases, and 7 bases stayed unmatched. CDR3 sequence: CASSEGDRPTDTQYF. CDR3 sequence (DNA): TGTGCCAGCAGTGAAGGGGACAGACCCACGGATACGCAGTATTTT.